The T cell receptor beta chain described here comes from a study of prognosis after radiotherapy for stage I lung cancer. Every patient was node-negative on CT and PET/CT and lacked prior chemotherapy, radiotherapy or other malignancies. CDR3 length equals 17 residues. The germline V gene has CDR1 SGHAT and CDR2 FQNNGV. The genomic DNA TCR beta CDR3 region underwent two rounds of multiplex PCR. Amplification during the initial PCR round employed primers specific to each TRBV and TRBJ gene. Universal primers primed the second round of PCR. A single record per CDR3 protein comes from TCRdb applying MiXCR to the multiplex PCR reads. Among fewer than 30,000 distinct CDR3 sequences listed, about 30% were seen once. As concerns this clonotype: A junction boundary mismatches the germline segment, possibly from a read error.

The input for sequencing was PBMCs, taken before or after stereotactic body radiation therapy (not recorded which). The chain is built from TRBV11-2 and TRBJ2-3; no firm D call. The sequence came from a donor of 50 years or more with non-small cell lung cancer. The CDR3 loop is CSSSLEGRMQSTDTQYF. The CDR3 bases are TGTTCCAGCAGCCTCGAAGGTCGGATGCAAAGCACAGATACGCAGTATTTT.